This paragraph covers one T cell receptor (beta chain) sequence. Its antigen is unknown. This sample is drawn from a study of T cell repertoires in cytomegalovirus infection. Study overall: TCR beta signatures that were public indicated CMV infection and matching HLA type.

TCRdb passed the reads through MiXCR, listing each CDR3 protein once. The sample has around 740,000 distinct CDR3 sequences, approximately 40% seen once. Study observations and caveats: Dominant in the ex vivo response were TCR beta clonotypes restricted by HLA-C and specific for CMV.

This CDR3 contains 20 residues. CDR1 KGHDR and CDR2 SFDVKD come from the germline V gene. V lost 2 bases to trimming and J lost 0 bases; unmatched junction nucleotides: 9. The chain joins TRBV24-1 to TRBJ2-6, with 10 bases identical to TRBD1. The sequencing sample was made of PBMCs. This clonotype originated in a human donor in good health (CMV status not recorded). Some clones in this sample may be carry-over from other donors' samples. CDR3 nucleotides: TGTGCCACCAGTGATTCTCTGGGACAGGGGAAAGGCTCTGGGGCCAACGTCCTGACTTTC. The encoded protein is CATSDSLGQGKGSGANVLTF.